The clone carrying this T cell receptor beta chain was counted between two and nine times. The CDR3 extends over 16 amino acids. From germline, CDR1 is SGHDT and CDR2 YYEEEE. Trimming left V 5 bases short and J 4 bases short, with 21 bases between. TCRdb itself ran the 5' RACE reads through MiXCR, one entry per CDR3 protein. The repertoire holds around 230,000 distinct CDR3 sequences, 6.5% to 7.5% seen once, with around 1.1% in the top ten. This sample was included in a study of T cells after yellow fever vaccination. The V call is TRBV5-6, the J call TRBJ2-5; unclear D gene. The material was CD4+ T cells sorted from PBMCs, obtained on the day of the yellow fever booster vaccination. The origin of this receptor is a man aged 25-40 years who received the YFV17D yellow fever vaccine. CDR3 bases: TGTGCCAGCAGTGGAAGGTGGGCACGTTTTGGAGAGACCCAGTACTTC. It encodes CASSGRWARFGETQYF.